One sample yielded the 30 T cell receptor beta chains listed below, sequenced in a study of T-cell memory formation after mild COVID-19. TCRdb called the 5' RACE reads again in MiXCR, with one record for every CDR3 protein. The sample consists of around 34,000 distinct CDR3 sequences, roughly 7.2% of them appearing once. The sequenced sample consisted of PBMCs or a T cell subset sorted from them (not recorded which). The receptor source for this set is a man aged 18 to 29 who had mild COVID-19 (a few samples of this study predate the infection). Cell type and time point are not known.

This clonotype was found a few times. For the CDR3, the DNA is TGTGCCAGCAGCGTAGGGGATTGGACCTACGAGCAGTACTTC. This sequence encodes CASSVGDWTYEQYF. The V and J genes are TRBV9 and TRBJ2-7; D is unresolved. The CDR3 has 14 residues. CDR1 is SGDLS, CDR2 YYNGEE, per germline. Trimming pared 0 bases from V and 2 bases from J, leaving 9 bases between. Full variable domain (remainder filled in from reference TRBV9 and TRBJ2-7): DSGVTQTPKHLITATGQRVTLRCSPRSGDLSVYWYQQSLDQGLQFLIQYYNGEERAKGNILERFSAQQFPDLHSELNLSSLELGDSALYFCASSVGDWTYEQYFGPGTRLTVT.

This clonotype was seen ten or more times. The rearrangement links TRBV6-6 to TRBJ1-5, with TRBD1 as a possible D gene (5 bases). The germline V gene has CDR1 MNHNY and CDR2 SVGAGI (reference sequence). The CDR3 runs 14 residues. The V and J ends lost 0 bases and 5 bases respectively, with 8 bases between them. CDR3 in amino acids: CASSYSDIYQPQHF. The CDR3 DNA reads as TGTGCCAGCAGTTACTCGGACATTTATCAGCCCCAGCATTTT.

This clonotype was seen at least ten times. The chain recombines TRBV12-3 or TRBV12-4 with TRBJ2-2; D might be TRBD2 (6 bases). The CDR3 is 13 residues long. Trimming removed 7 bases from V and 7 bases from J, with 13 bases in between. The CDR3 region is CASTNRGIGELFF. CDR3 nucleotides: TGTGCCAGCACCAACCGGGGGATCGGGGAGCTGTTTTTT.

This clonotype was counted ten times or more. The genes are TRBV7-9 and TRBJ1-5; D remains unclear. CDR1 SEHNR and CDR2 FQNEAQ come from the germline V gene (reference sequence). The CDR3 is 13 amino acids. Trimming cost V 1 base and J 3 bases, with 4 bases left between them. CDR3 in DNA: TGTGCCAGCAGCTTAGGGGACAATCAGCCCCAGCATTTT. Its protein is CASSLGDNQPQHF.

The chain recombines TRBV7-9 with TRBJ2-1, with D perhaps TRBD2 (5 bases). The germline V gene has CDR1 SEHNR and CDR2 FQNEAQ (reference sequence). V was cut by 3 bases and J by 2 bases, with 11 bases left in between. The CDR3 extends over 15 amino acids. The CDR3 spells CASSFWELAYNEQFF. For the CDR3, the DNA is TGTGCCAGCAGCTTCTGGGAGCTAGCCTACAATGAGCAGTTCTTC. Full variable domain (remainder filled in from reference TRBV7-9 and TRBJ2-1): DTGVSQNPRHKITKRGQNVTFRCDPISEHNRLYWYRQTLGQGPEFLTYFQNEAQLEKSRLLSDRFSAERPKGSFSTLEIQRTEQGDSAMYLCASSFWELAYNEQFFGPGTRLTVL.

This clonotype has ten or more counts. V gene TRBV7-2 combines with J gene TRBJ2-2; D tentatively reads TRBD1 or TRBD2 (5 bases each). This CDR3 has 13 amino acids. V gave up 5 bases and J gave up 7 bases, with 11 bases separating them. Germline V lookup: CDR1 SGHTA, CDR2 FQGNSA. The CDR3 spells CASSLLGDGELFF. The CDR3 bases are TGTGCCAGCAGCCTGTTGGGGGACGGGGAGCTGTTTTTT.

This chain uses TRBV4-1 with TRBJ1-3; D remains unclear. Per germline, CDR1 MGHRA and CDR2 YSYEKL. V was shortened by 0 bases and J by 4 bases, with 13 bases between the two germline ends. The CDR3 spans 16 residues. This CDR3 reads CASSQDSWESGNTIYF. The CDR3 region has the DNA TGCGCCAGCAGCCAAGATTCGTGGGAGTCAGGAAACACCATATATTTT.

This clonotype is labeled medium-sized (0.01 to 0.1%). J is TRBJ1-1 and V is TRBV5-1, with 7 bases that match TRBD1. This CDR3 region has 15 residues. The trim removed 0 bases at V and 4 bases at J, leaving 6 bases unmatched. Germline V gives CDR1 SGHRS, CDR2 YFSETQ. CDR3 protein: CASSLGDRIPTEAFF. In nucleotides, the CDR3 is TGCGCCAGCAGCTTGGGGGACAGAATCCCCACTGAAGCTTTCTTT.

The chain uses TRBV12-3 or TRBV12-4 and TRBJ2-6; D unresolved. The V and J ends lost 2 bases and 0 bases respectively, with 5 bases between them. The CDR3 loop spans 15 amino acids. This chain's CDR3 is CASSLRASGANVLTF. The CDR3 DNA sequence: TGTGCCAGCAGTTTAAGGGCCTCTGGGGCCAACGTCCTGACTTTC.

In its sample, this clonotype was seen many times. This chain's CDR3 is CASSLGLGNIQYF. The CDR3 nucleotides read TGTGCCAGCAGCTTAGGTCTGGGAAACATTCAGTACTTC. The genes are TRBV7-2 and TRBJ2-4; D gene unclear. Per the germline V gene, CDR1 is SGHTA and CDR2 is FQGNSA. This CDR3 spans 13 amino acids. V shed 1 base and J shed 6 bases, with 7 bases lying between them.

This clonotype showed up many times. The chain employs TRBV28 and TRBJ1-2; no firm D call. The CDR3 sequence is 12 residues long. V was clipped by 2 bases and J by 8 bases, with 9 bases between them. Germline V lookup: CDR1 MDHEN, CDR2 SYDVKM. CDR3 region: CASSLPSGGYTF. DNA for the CDR3: TGTGCCAGCAGTTTACCGTCTGGAGGCTACACCTTC.

This clonotype was found many times. The J gene is TRBJ2-1, the V gene TRBV27, with 9 bases identical to TRBD1. The V gene end was trimmed by 4 bases and the J gene end by 0 bases; junction bases not matched to a gene: 1. CDR1 is MNHEY, CDR2 SMNVEV, per germline (reference sequence). The CDR3 loop spans 15 amino acids. The CDR3 DNA reads as TGTGCCAGCAGTTGGACAGGGGACTCCTACAATGAGCAGTTCTTC. Its translation is CASSWTGDSYNEQFF.

This clonotype was counted only a few times. V usage is TRBV19 and J usage is TRBJ2-3; D possibly corresponds to TRBD2 (6 bases). The CDR3 length is 13 residues. Germline assignment: CDR1 LNHDA and CDR2 SQIVND (reference sequence). Trimming removed 8 bases from V and 9 bases from J, with 18 bases in between. CDR3 residues: CASGDLASYTQYF. The DNA of the CDR3 is TGTGCCAGTGGAGACCTAGCGTCTTACACGCAGTATTTT.

This clonotype was counted a few times. V gene TRBV12-3 or TRBV12-4 combines with J gene TRBJ1-1; maybe TRBD1 (5 bases). This CDR3 contains 22 residues. V lost 7 bases to trimming and J lost 0 bases, with 36 bases between them. The CDR3 region has the DNA TGTGCCAGCACCCTCCTGGCAGGGCGGTTTATGGGGTTGGGGGGACTGAACACTGAAGCTTTCTTT. Translating gives CASTLLAGRFMGLGGLNTEAFF.

This clonotype has a count of ten or more. V usage is TRBV19 and J usage is TRBJ1-2, with 8 bases that match TRBD1. From germline, CDR1 is LNHDA and CDR2 SQIVND (reference sequence). The length of the CDR3 is 13 residues. Germline trimming cut 6 bases from V and 5 bases from J; bases unmatched to any gene: 5. The CDR3 nucleotides read TGTGCCAGTAGCGACCAGGGGGCGTATGGCTACACCTTC. Translation gives CASSDQGAYGYTF. The whole variable domain, remainder taken from reference TRBV19 and TRBJ1-2, is DGGITQSPKYLFRKEGQNVTLSCEQNLNHDAMYWYRQDPGQGLRLIYYSQIVNDFQKGDIAEGYSVSREKKESFPLTVTSAQKNPTAFYLCASSDQGAYGYTFGSGTRLTVV.

Ten or more counts support this clonotype. The rearrangement joins TRBV7-8 to TRBJ1-6; D call uncertain. CDR1 SGHVS and CDR2 FQNEAQ come from the germline V gene. The CDR3 is made up of 13 amino acids. Trimming took 1 base from V and 8 from J, leaving 6 bases between them. DNA for the CDR3: TGTGCCAGCAGCTTAGATGCATATTCACCCCTCCACTTT. Encoded protein: CASSLDAYSPLHF.

V and J are TRBV4-3 and TRBJ2-7; tentative D call: TRBD1 (6 bases). Trimming left V 1 base short and J 6 bases short, with 13 bases between. This CDR3 is 14 amino acids long. In germline, CDR1 is LGHNA, CDR2 YSLEER. For the CDR3, the DNA is TGCGCCAGCAGCCAAGGGAGTATAGGGGGCGAGCAGTACTTC. As protein: CASSQGSIGGEQYF.

This clonotype was observed many times. The CDR3 nucleotides read TGTGCCAGCAGAGCAGAACACCCAGATACGCAGTATTTT. Translated, it gives CASRAEHPDTQYF. V usage is TRBV25-1 and J usage is TRBJ2-3; no clear D gene. The V end was cut by 6 bases, the J end by 4 bases, with 11 bases between. This CDR3 has 13 amino acids. The germline gives CDR1 MGHDK, CDR2 SYGVNS.

This chain joins TRBV6-1 and TRBJ1-2; no definite D call. The CDR3 totals 14 residues. Germline V lookup: CDR1 MNHNS, CDR2 SASEGT. The V and J ends lost 3 bases and 0 bases respectively, with 8 bases between them. CDR3 amino acids: CASSEWEPNYGYTF. The CDR3, as DNA: TGTGCCAGCAGTGAGTGGGAGCCTAACTATGGCTACACCTTC.

This clonotype was seen only a few times. One base away lies a much larger clone, so this may be a sequencing read error. CDR3 coding DNA: TGCGCCAGCAGCCAAGAGAGCTCGAGAGCCAAAAACAGTCAGTACTTC. This gives the protein CASSQESSRAKNSQYF. This rearrangement joins TRBV4-3 to TRBJ2-4; D remains unclear. Germline V gives CDR1 LGHNA, CDR2 YSLEER. This CDR3 spans 16 amino acids.

This clonotype was counted at least ten times. The J gene is TRBJ2-7, the V gene TRBV7-2; 7 bases agree with TRBD2. V gave up 0 bases and J gave up 6 bases; unmatched junction bases: 2. Germline-derived CDR1 and CDR2 are SGHTA and FQGNSA. CDR3 length: 13 residues. Here the CDR3 DNA reads TGTGCCAGCAGCTTAGCCGGGAGGAGCGAGCAGTACTTC. Its protein is CASSLAGRSEQYF.

This clonotype was seen at least ten times. This sequence joins TRBV9 and TRBJ2-1, with D tentatively TRBD1 (5 bases). V was clipped by 4 bases and J by 4 bases, with 18 bases between them. The CDR3 is 16 residues long. From germline, CDR1 is SGDLS and CDR2 YYNGEE. The CDR3 DNA reads as TGTGCCAGCAGCCCCAGGGTAGTGGGGTCTTACAATGAGCAGTTCTTC. Translating it yields CASSPRVVGSYNEQFF.

There are many counts of this clonotype. The rearrangement uses TRBV4-2 and TRBJ1-5, with 9 bases identical to TRBD1. The CDR3 totals 16 residues. Germline trimming cut 3 bases from V and 2 bases from J; bases unmatched to any gene: 5. Per the germline V gene, CDR1 is LGHNA and CDR2 is YNFKEQ. The CDR3 nucleotides read TGTGCCAGCAGCCAGGACAGGGGTACGGGCAATCAGCCCCAGCATTTT. Its protein product is CASSQDRGTGNQPQHF.

Ten or more counts support this clonotype. The chain uses TRBV11-2 and TRBJ1-1; D unresolved. The germline CDR1 and CDR2 sequences are SGHAT and FQNNGV. The germline V and J ends were trimmed by 1 base and 4 bases, with 7 bases remaining between them. The CDR3 is 13 amino acids. The CDR3 nucleotides read TGTGCCAGCAGCTTAGTGCGAGGCACTGAAGCTTTCTTT. Its translation: CASSLVRGTEAFF. Variable domain in full (rest from reference TRBV11-2 and TRBJ1-1): EAGVAQSPRYKIIEKRQSVAFWCNPISGHATLYWYQQILGQGPKLLIQFQNNGVVDDSQLPKDRFSAERLKGVDSTLKIQPAKLEDSAVYLCASSLVRGTEAFFGQGTRLTVV.

This clonotype was seen a handful of times. The J gene is TRBJ1-2, the V gene TRBV7-3; no firm D call. V was pared by 2 bases and J by 6 bases, with 34 bases between. There are 21 residues in the CDR3. The germline V gene has CDR1 SGHTA and CDR2 FQGTGA. The CDR3 nucleotides are TGTGCCAGCAGCTTACCCGCCGGGCCTCGCGGTATTTGGGTGCCCCTGAATGGCTACACCTTC. This codes for CASSLPAGPRGIWVPLNGYTF.

V is TRBV5-4 and J is TRBJ2-5; 16 nucleotides line up with TRBD2. The CDR3 spans 16 residues. V gave up 4 bases and J gave up 3 bases; unmatched junction bases: 3. Germline V gene data show CDR1 as SGHNT and CDR2 as YYREEE (reference sequence). The CDR3 here is CASSLGTSGGEETQYF. The CDR3 DNA is TGTGCCAGCAGCCTGGGGACTAGCGGGGGGGAAGAGACCCAGTACTTC.

Many counts were recorded for this clonotype. The V and J genes are TRBV27 and TRBJ1-1; D not certain. Germline-derived CDR1 and CDR2 are MNHEY and SMNVEV (reference sequence). Trimming took 9 bases from V and 0 from J, leaving 11 bases between them. This CDR3 is 13 amino acids long. The chain's CDR3 is CASRDDVNTEAFF. The CDR3 DNA is TGTGCCAGTCGGGATGATGTGAACACTGAAGCTTTCTTT.

This clonotype was counted at least ten times. The rearrangement links TRBV7-2 to TRBJ1-5; 7 nucleotides line up with TRBD1. V lost 7 bases to trimming and J lost 5 bases; unmatched junction nucleotides: 5. The germline V gene encodes CDR1 SGHTA and CDR2 FQGNSA. The CDR3 extends over 13 amino acids. CDR3 nucleotide sequence: TGTGCCAGCACCCTCCAGGGGGATCAGCCCCAGCATTTT. Its protein product is CASTLQGDQPQHF.

This chain links TRBV7-2 with TRBJ2-1, with 8 bases that match TRBD1. This CDR3 has 14 residues. Per germline, CDR1 SGHTA and CDR2 FQGNSA. With V trimmed by 5 bases and J by 6 bases, 6 bases remained unmatched. CDR3 nucleotide sequence: TGTGCCAGCAGCGGGACAGGTGGTCGCAATGAGCAGTTCTTC. Translation: CASSGTGGRNEQFF. Using reference TRBV7-2 and TRBJ2-1 for the parts outside the CDR3, the full variable domain is GAGVSQSPSNKVTEKGKDVELRCDPISGHTALYWYRQSLGQGLEFLIYFQGNSAPDKSGLPSDRFSAERTGGSVSTLTIQRTQQEDSAVYLCASSGTGGRNEQFFGPGTRLTVL.

This clonotype occurred a few times. The chain carries TRBV2 and TRBJ1-2, with a weak D call TRBD1 (5 bases). V gave up 7 bases and J gave up 6 bases, with 12 bases separating them. Per the germline V gene, CDR1 is SNHLY and CDR2 is FYNNEI. There are 12 residues in the CDR3. The CDR3 nucleotides read TGTGCCAGCATAAGGGACCTGGATGGCTACACCTTC. This translates into CASIRDLDGYTF.